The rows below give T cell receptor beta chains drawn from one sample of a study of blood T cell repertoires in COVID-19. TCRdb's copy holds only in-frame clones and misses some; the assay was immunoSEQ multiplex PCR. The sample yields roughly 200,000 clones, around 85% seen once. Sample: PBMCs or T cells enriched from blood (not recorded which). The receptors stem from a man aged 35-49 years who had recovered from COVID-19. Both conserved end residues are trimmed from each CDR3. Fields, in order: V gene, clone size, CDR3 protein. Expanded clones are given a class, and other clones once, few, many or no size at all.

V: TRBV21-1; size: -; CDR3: ASILKTLLSSYNEQF
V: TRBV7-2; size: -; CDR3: ASSLETSGRGEQF
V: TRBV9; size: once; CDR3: ASSVVDGRAIGELF
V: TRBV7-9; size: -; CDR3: ASSSGGADNEQF
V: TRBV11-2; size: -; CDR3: ASSLESSGTQY
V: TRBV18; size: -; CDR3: ASSPQRARSEQY
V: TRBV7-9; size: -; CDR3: ASRKSAEQETQY
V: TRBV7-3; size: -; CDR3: ASSQNAFGGTTDTQY
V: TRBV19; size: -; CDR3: ASSLGGVTGGSGNTIY
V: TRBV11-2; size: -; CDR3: ASSLSSGSMRNIQY
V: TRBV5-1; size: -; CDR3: ASSLAQGKNYGYT
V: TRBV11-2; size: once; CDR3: ASSPQGATGNTGELF
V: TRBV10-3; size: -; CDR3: AIRGLAGGPIASSYNEQF
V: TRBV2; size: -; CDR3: ASSGSLAGRNEQF
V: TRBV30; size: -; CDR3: AWSQGYNNSPLH
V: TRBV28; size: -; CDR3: ASSPSGEAKETQY
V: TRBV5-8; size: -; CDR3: ASSLTSTGELF
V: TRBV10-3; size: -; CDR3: AISDGQGSSPLH
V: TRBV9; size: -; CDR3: ASSPGQWETQY
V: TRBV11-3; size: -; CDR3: ASSLLQVSYEQY
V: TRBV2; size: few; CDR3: ASKQGSGNTIY
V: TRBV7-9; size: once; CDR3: ASSSLTGREQY